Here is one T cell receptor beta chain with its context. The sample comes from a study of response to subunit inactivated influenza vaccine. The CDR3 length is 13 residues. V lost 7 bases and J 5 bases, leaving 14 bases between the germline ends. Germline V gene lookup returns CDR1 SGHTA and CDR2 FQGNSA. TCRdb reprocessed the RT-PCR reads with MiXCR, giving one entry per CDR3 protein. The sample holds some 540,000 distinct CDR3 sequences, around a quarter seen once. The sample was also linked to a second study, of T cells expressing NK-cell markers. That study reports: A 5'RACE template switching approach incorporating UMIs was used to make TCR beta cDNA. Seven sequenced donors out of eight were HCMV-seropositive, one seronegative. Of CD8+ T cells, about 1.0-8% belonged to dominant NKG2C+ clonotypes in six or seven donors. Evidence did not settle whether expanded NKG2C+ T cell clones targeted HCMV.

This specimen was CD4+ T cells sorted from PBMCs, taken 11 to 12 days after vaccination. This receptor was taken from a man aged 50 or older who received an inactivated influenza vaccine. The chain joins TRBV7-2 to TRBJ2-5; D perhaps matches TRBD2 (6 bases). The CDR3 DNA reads TGTGCCAGCAACTTTGGGGCGGGGGAGACCCAGTACTTC. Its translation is CASNFGAGETQYF. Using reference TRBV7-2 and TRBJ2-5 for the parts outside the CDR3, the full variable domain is GAGVSQSPSNKVTEKGKDVELRCDPISGHTALYWYRQSLGQGLEFLIYFQGNSAPDKSGLPSDRFSAERTGGSVSTLTIQRTQQEDSAVYLCASNFGAGETQYFGPGTRLLVL.